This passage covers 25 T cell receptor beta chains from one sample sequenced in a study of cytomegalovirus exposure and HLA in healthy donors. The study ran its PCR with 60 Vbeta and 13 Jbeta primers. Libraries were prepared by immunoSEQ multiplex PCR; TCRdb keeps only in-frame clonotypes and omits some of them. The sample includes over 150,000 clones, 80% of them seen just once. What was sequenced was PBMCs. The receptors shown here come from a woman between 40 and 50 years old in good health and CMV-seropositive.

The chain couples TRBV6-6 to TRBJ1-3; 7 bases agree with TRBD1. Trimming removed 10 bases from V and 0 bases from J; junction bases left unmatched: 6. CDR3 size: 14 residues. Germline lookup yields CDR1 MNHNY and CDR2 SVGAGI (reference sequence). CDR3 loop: CATQQGNSGNTIYF. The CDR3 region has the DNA TGTGCCACCCAACAGGGGAACTCTGGAAACACCATATATTTT.

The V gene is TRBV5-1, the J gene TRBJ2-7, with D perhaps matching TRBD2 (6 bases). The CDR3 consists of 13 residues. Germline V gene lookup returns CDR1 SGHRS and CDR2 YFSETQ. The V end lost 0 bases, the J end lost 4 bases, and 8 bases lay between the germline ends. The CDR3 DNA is TGCGCCAGCAGCTTGGATCGGGAGTACGAGCAGTACTTC. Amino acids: CASSLDREYEQYF.

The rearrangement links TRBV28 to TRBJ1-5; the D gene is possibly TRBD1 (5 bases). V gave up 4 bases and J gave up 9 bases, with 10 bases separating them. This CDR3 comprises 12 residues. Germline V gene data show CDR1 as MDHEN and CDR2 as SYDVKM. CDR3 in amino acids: CASSSGFLPQHF. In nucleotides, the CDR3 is TGTGCCAGCAGTTCAGGGTTTTTGCCCCAGCATTTT.

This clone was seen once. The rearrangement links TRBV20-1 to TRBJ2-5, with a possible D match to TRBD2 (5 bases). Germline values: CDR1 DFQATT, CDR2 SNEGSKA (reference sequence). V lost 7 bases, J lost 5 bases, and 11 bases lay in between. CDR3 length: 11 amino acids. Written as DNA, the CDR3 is TGCAGTGTCGGAGGCATGGAGACCCAGTACTTC. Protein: CSVGGMETQYF.

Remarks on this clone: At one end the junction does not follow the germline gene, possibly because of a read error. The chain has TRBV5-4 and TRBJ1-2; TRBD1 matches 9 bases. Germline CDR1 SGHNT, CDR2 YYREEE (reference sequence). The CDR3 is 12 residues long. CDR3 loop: CASSLEGQGYNF. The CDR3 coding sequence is TGTGCCAGCAGCTTGGAGGGACAGGGCTATAACTTC.

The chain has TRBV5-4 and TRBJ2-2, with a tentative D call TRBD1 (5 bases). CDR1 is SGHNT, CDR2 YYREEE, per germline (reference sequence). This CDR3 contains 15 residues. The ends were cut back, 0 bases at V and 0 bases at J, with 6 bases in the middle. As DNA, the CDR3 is TGTGCCAGCAGCTTGGAAGGGGCGAACACCGGGGAGCTGTTTTTT. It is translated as CASSLEGANTGELFF.

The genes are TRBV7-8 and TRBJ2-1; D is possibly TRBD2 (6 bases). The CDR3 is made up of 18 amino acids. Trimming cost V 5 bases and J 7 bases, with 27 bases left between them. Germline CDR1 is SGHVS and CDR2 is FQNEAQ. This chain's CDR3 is CASSPGASLGLKMNEQFF. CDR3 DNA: TGTGCCAGCAGCCCCGGAGCTAGTCTGGGACTGAAAATGAATGAGCAGTTCTTC.

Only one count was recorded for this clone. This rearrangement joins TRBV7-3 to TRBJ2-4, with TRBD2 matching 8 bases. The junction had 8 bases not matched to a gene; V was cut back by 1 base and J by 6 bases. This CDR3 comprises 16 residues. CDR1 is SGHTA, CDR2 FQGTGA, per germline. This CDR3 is CASSLRPGLEGNIQYF. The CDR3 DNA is TGTGCCAGCAGCTTAAGACCGGGACTAGAGGGAAACATTCAGTACTTC.

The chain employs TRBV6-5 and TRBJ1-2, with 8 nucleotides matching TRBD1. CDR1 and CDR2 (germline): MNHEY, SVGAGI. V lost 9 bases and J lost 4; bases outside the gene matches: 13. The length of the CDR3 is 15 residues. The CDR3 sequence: CASLPRPGGTYGYTF. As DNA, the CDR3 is TGTGCCAGTTTACCCCGGCCAGGGGGCACCTATGGCTACACCTTC.

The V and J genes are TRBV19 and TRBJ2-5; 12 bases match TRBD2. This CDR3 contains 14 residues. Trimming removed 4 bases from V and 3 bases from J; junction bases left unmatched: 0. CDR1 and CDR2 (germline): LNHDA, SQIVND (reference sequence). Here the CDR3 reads CASSRTSGKETQYF. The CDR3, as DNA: TGTGCCAGTAGTAGGACTAGCGGGAAAGAGACCCAGTACTTC.

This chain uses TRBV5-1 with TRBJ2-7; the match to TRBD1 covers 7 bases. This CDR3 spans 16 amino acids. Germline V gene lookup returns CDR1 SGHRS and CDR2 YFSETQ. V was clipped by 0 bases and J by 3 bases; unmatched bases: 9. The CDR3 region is CASSLESGNRGYEQYF. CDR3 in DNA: TGCGCCAGCAGCTTGGAGTCTGGGAACAGGGGCTACGAGCAGTACTTC.

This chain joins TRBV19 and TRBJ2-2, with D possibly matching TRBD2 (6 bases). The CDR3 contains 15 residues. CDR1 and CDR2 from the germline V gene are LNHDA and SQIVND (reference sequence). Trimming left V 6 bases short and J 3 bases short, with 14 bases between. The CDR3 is CASSHWDSYTGELFF. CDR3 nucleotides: TGTGCCAGTAGCCACTGGGACTCCTACACCGGGGAGCTGTTTTTT.

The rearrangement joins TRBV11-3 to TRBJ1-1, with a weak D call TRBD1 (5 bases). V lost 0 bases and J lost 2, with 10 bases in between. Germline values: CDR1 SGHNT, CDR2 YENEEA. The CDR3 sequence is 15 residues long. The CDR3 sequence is CASSLEWGENTEAFF. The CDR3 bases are TGTGCCAGCAGCTTAGAATGGGGGGAAAACACTGAAGCTTTCTTT.

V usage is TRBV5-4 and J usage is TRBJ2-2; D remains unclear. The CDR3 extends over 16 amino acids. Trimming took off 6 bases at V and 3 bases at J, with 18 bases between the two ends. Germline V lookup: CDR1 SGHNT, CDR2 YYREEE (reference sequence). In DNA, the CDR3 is TGTGCCAGCACCCTATCCCAAGGAGACGACACCGGGGAGCTGTTTTTT. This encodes CASTLSQGDDTGELFF.

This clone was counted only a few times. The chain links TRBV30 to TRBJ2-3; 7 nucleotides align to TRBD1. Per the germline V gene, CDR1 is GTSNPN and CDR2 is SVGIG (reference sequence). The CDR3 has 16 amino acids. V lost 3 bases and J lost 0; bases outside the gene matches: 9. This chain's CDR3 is CAWRWDRTISTDTQYF. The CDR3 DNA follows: TGTGCCTGGAGGTGGGACAGAACAATTAGCACAGATACGCAGTATTTT.

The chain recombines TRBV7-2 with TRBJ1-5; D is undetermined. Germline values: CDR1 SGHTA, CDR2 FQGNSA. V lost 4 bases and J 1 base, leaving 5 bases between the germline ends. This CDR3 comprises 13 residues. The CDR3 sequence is CASSYSSNQPQHF. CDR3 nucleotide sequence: TGTGCCAGCAGCTATTCGAGCAATCAGCCCCAGCATTTT.

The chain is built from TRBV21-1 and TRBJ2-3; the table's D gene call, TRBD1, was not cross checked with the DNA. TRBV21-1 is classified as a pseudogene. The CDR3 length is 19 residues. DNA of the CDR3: TGTGCCAGCAGCAAAGAATGTGGGGGCAGGGACCTTAGCACAGATACGCAGTATTTT. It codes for CASSKECGGRDLSTDTQYF.

The CDR3 DNA reads as TGTGCCAGCAATCCGACTAGCGGGGTTTCCTACGAGCAGTACTTC. This gives the protein CASNPTSGVSYEQYF. The rearrangement uses TRBV28 and TRBJ2-7; 11 nucleotides align to TRBD2. Germline CDR1 MDHEN, CDR2 SYDVKM. The CDR3 has 15 residues. V dropped 7 bases and J dropped 1; count of bases not matched to a gene: 6. The whole variable domain, filled in from reference TRBV28 and TRBJ2-7, reads DVKVTQSSRYLVKRTGEKVFLECVQDMDHENMFWYRQDPGLGLRLIYFSYDVKMKEKGDIPEGYSVSREKKERFSLILESASTNQTSMYLCASNPTSGVSYEQYFGPGTRLTVT.

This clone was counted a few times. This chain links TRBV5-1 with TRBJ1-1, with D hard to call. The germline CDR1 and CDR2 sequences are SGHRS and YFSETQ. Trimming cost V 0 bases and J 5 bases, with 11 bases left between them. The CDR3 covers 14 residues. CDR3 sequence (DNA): TGCGCCAGCAGCTTGGACCCTAGTTGGACTGAAGCTTTCTTT. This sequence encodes CASSLDPSWTEAFF.

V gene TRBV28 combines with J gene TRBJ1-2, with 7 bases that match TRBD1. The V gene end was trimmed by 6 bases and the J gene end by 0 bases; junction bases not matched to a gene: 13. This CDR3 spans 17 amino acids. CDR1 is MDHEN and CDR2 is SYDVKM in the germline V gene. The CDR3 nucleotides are TGTGCCAGCAGCAAACAGGGGTGGGCATCAACTAACTATGGCTACACCTTC. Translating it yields CASSKQGWASTNYGYTF.

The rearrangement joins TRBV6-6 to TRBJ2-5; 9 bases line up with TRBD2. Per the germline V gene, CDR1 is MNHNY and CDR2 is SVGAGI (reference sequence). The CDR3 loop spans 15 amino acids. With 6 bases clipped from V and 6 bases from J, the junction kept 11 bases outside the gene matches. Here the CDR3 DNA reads TGTGCCAGCAGCTCGGTTAGCGGGAGTGAAAAGACCCAGTACTTC. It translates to CASSSVSGSEKTQYF.

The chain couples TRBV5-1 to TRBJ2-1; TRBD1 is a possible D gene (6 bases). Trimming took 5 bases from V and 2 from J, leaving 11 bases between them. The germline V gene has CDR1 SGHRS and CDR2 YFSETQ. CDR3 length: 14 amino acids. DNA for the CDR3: TGCGCCAGCAGACATAGGACAGCCTACAATGAGCAGTTCTTC. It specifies CASRHRTAYNEQFF. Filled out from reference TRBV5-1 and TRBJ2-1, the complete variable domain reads KAGVTQTPRYLIKTRGQQVTLSCSPISGHRSVSWYQQTPGQGLQFLFEYFSETQRNKGNFPGRFSGRQFSNSRSEMNVSTLELGDSALYLCASRHRTAYNEQFFGPGTRLTVL.

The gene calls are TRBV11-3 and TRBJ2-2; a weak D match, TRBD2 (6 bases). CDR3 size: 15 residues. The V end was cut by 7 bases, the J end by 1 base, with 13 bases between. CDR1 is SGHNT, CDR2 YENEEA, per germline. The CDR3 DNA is TGTGCCAGCAAACTTGGGGGAGGGAACACCGGGGAGCTGTTTTTT. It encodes CASKLGGGNTGELFF. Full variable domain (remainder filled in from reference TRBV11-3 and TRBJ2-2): EAGVVQSPRYKIIEKKQPVAFWCNPISGHNTLYWYLQNLGQGPELLIRYENEEAVDDSQLPKDRFSAERLKGVDSTLKIQPAELGDSAVYLCASKLGGGNTGELFFGEGSRLTVL.

In DNA, the CDR3 is TGTGCCAGCAGCTTTTACAGGGTGACGAACACTGAAGCTTTCTTT. This gives the protein CASSFYRVTNTEAFF. This chain uses TRBV5-8 with TRBJ1-1, with a tentative D call TRBD1 (6 bases). The CDR3 has 15 amino acids. V was cut by 2 bases and J by 1 base, with 12 bases left in between. Germline CDR1 and CDR2: SGHTS and YDEGEE. Based on the CDR3 plus reference TRBV5-8 and TRBJ1-1, the full variable domain is EAGVTQSPTHLIKTRGQQATLRCSPISGHTSVYWYQQALGLGLQFLLWYDEGEERNRGNFPPRFSGRQFPNYSSELNVNALELEDSALYLCASSFYRVTNTEAFFGQGTRLTVV.

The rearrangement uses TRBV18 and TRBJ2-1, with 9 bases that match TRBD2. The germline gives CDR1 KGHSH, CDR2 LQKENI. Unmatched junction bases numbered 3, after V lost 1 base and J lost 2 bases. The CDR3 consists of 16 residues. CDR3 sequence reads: CASSPLGGRAYNEQFF. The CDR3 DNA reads TGTGCCAGCTCACCACTCGGCGGGAGGGCCTACAATGAGCAGTTCTTC.